These 22 T cell receptor beta chains originate from one sample sequenced in a study of cytomegalovirus exposure and HLA in healthy donors. PCR used 60 Vbeta primers and 13 Jbeta primers. Assay used: immunoSEQ multiplex PCR; TCRdb lists only in-frame clones, some missing. The sample contains some 65,000 clones, around four fifths of which appear only once. Material for sequencing was PBMCs. All receptors come from a girl aged 5 to 17 in good health and CMV-seropositive.

The chain links TRBV7-9 to TRBJ1-5; D gene ambiguous. Trimming pared 5 bases from V and 4 bases from J, leaving 9 bases between. Germline assignment: CDR1 SEHNR and CDR2 FQNEAQ (reference sequence). The CDR3 spans 13 residues. CDR3 region: CASSPLENQPQHF. As DNA, the CDR3 is TGTGCCAGCAGCCCCCTTGAGAATCAGCCCCAGCATTTT.

The chain has TRBV7-6 and TRBJ2-5, with 8 positions matching TRBD2. Germline lookup yields CDR1 SGHVS and CDR2 FNYEAQ. V was clipped by 8 bases and J by 5 bases; unmatched bases: 10. This CDR3 region has 14 residues. For the CDR3, the DNA is TGTGCCAGCTGTCAGTCCCCGGGGGGGGAGACCCAGTACTTC. Its translation: CASCQSPGGETQYF.

This chain connects TRBV7-2 to TRBJ2-7; TRBD2 is a possible D gene (6 bases). Trimming stripped 2 bases from V and 3 bases from J, with 14 bases between. The CDR3 is 15 amino acids. Looked up from germline, CDR1 is SGHTA and CDR2 is FQGNSA. CDR3 in DNA: TGTGCCAGCAGCTTACCCGGGACTGGGGTCTACGAGCAGTACTTC. The encoded protein is CASSLPGTGVYEQYF.

The rearrangement uses TRBV2 and TRBJ1-5; D may be TRBD1 (6 bases). The CDR3 is 14 amino acids. V was trimmed by 4 bases and J by 1 base, leaving 8 bases between them. CDR1 is SNHLY and CDR2 is FYNNEI in the germline V gene. CDR3 sequence: CASSVQGSNQPQHF. The CDR3, as DNA: TGTGCCAGCAGTGTACAGGGAAGCAATCAGCCCCAGCATTTT.

This rearrangement joins TRBV7-2 to TRBJ2-1, with D hard to call. Germline values: CDR1 SGHTA, CDR2 FQGNSA. V shed 1 base and J shed 2 bases, with 3 bases lying between them. The CDR3 has 13 residues. The CDR3, as DNA: TGTGCCAGCAGCTTAGACACCTACAATGAGCAGTTCTTC. It specifies CASSLDTYNEQFF.

CDR3 nucleotide sequence: TGCGCCAGCAAAGGGGCCAACGAGCAGTACTTC. Amino acids: CASKGANEQYF. V gene TRBV5-1 combines with J gene TRBJ2-7; a possible D gene is TRBD1 (5 bases). The germline V gene encodes CDR1 SGHRS and CDR2 YFSETQ. The CDR3 extends over 11 amino acids. V was cut by 6 bases and J by 5 bases, with 9 bases left in between.

Comment on this clone: Germline and junction disagree at one end, which may indicate a read error. The rearrangement joins TRBV6-1 to TRBJ2-6, with D perhaps TRBD2 (5 bases). Germline assignment: CDR1 MNHNS and CDR2 SASEGT. The CDR3 sequence is 15 residues long. The CDR3 region is CASSEGSSGANVLTF. The DNA for the CDR3 is TGTGCCAGCAGCGAAGGGAGCTCTGGGGCCAACGTCCTGACTTTC.

The chain couples TRBV28 to TRBJ1-5; unclear D gene. V lost 3 bases and J lost 3, with 3 bases in between. Germline CDR1 is MDHEN and CDR2 is SYDVKM. The CDR3 sequence is 12 residues long. CDR3 coding DNA: TGTGCCAGCAGTTTTATCAATCAGCCCCAGCATTTT. As protein: CASSFINQPQHF.

This clone appeared a single time. The chain couples TRBV30 to TRBJ1-2; D might be TRBD1 (5 bases). V was cut by 0 bases and J by 2 bases, with 19 bases left in between. The CDR3 extends over 17 amino acids. Germline V CDR1 and CDR2: GTSNPN, SVGIG (reference sequence). CDR3 DNA sequence: TGTGCCTGGAGTGTACTCCAGGGCGACTTGGTCAACTATGGCTACACCTTC. It specifies CAWSVLQGDLVNYGYTF.

This chain uses TRBV25-1 with TRBJ2-5; maybe TRBD1 (5 bases). CDR1 and CDR2 (germline): MGHDK, SYGVNS. CDR3 length: 15 residues. V lost 1 base to trimming and J lost 5 bases, with 14 bases between them. For the CDR3, the DNA is TGTGCCAGCAGTGAATCTACAGGCGCACGGGAGACCCAGTACTTC. Translating gives CASSESTGARETQYF. Using reference TRBV25-1 and TRBJ2-5 for the parts outside the CDR3, the full variable domain is EADIYQTPRYLVIGTGKKITLECSQTMGHDKMYWYQQDPGMELHLIHYSYGVNSTEKGDLSSESTVSRIRTEHFPLTLESARPSHTSQYLCASSESTGARETQYFGPGTRLLVL.

This chain connects TRBV4-1 to TRBJ2-7, with D perhaps TRBD1 (6 bases). Per the germline V gene, CDR1 is MGHRA and CDR2 is YSYEKL. Between the trimmed V and J ends, which lost 4 bases and 4 bases, there was a span of 11 bases. The CDR3 has 13 residues. CDR3 nucleotides: TGCGCCAGCAGCCGCCAGGGGTCGTACGAGCAGTACTTC. Translating it yields CASSRQGSYEQYF.

This rearrangement joins TRBV9 to TRBJ2-4; tentative D call: TRBD1 (6 bases). V shed 5 bases and J shed 0 bases, with 9 bases lying between them. Germline CDR1 and CDR2: SGDLS and YYNGEE. The CDR3 loop spans 14 amino acids. CDR3 in amino acids: CASRDSLAKNIQYF. The CDR3 nucleotides are TGTGCCAGCAGGGACAGCCTAGCCAAAAACATTCAGTACTTC.

The V call is TRBV13, the J call TRBJ2-1; 13 bases align to TRBD2. The CDR3 sequence is 20 residues long. Germline V gene sequence: CDR1 PRHDT, CDR2 FYEKMQ (reference sequence). V shed 4 bases, J shed 9 bases, and the junction held 21 bases outside the gene matches. In DNA form, the CDR3 reads TGTGCCAGCAGCTCCTCCTCGGGACTAGCGGGACTTCCTCGGGGTGGTGAGCAGTTCTTC. Residues: CASSSSSGLAGLPRGGEQFF.

This rearrangement joins TRBV5-4 to TRBJ2-7, with 7 bases fitting TRBD1. The CDR3 totals 14 residues. Per the germline V gene, CDR1 is SGHNT and CDR2 is YYREEE (reference sequence). V gave up 4 bases and J gave up 2 bases; unmatched junction bases: 6. CDR3 DNA sequence: TGTGCCAGCAGCAGGCCGGGACAGCCCTACGAGCAGTACTTC. It is translated as CASSRPGQPYEQYF.

This clone turned up a few times. This chain uses TRBV2 with TRBJ1-5, with TRBD1 as a possible D gene (6 bases). The ends were cut back, 7 bases at V and 0 bases at J, with 7 bases in the middle. Germline CDR1 reads SNHLY; CDR2 reads FYNNEI. The CDR3 has 13 residues. The CDR3 nucleotides are TGTGCCAGCAACAGGGATAGCAATCAGCCCCAGCATTTT. Translated: CASNRDSNQPQHF.

This sequence joins TRBV5-1 and TRBJ2-7, with 9 bases aligning to TRBD1. Trimming cost V 0 bases and J 6 bases; bases outside gene matches: 7. The CDR3 contains 15 residues. CDR1 is SGHRS, CDR2 YFSETQ, per germline. CDR3 coding DNA: TGCGCCAGCAGCTTGGGATGGGGACAGGGCGGCGAGCAGTACTTC. It translates to CASSLGWGQGGEQYF.

The V gene is TRBV10-2, the J gene TRBJ2-3; D is possibly TRBD2 (7 bases). In germline, CDR1 is WSHSY, CDR2 SAAADI. Between the trimmed V and J ends, which lost 2 bases and 5 bases, there was a span of 17 bases. The CDR3 is 16 amino acids. The CDR3 reads CASSEGRGAGGDTQYF. CDR3 DNA: TGCGCCAGCAGTGAGGGACGGGGGGCCGGAGGAGATACGCAGTATTTT.

The rearrangement links TRBV7-2 to TRBJ2-3; D is uncertain. Germline loops: CDR1 SGHTA, CDR2 FQGNSA. The CDR3 has 14 residues. Trimming cost V 5 bases and J 0 bases, with 9 bases left between them. CDR3 loop: CASSRILSTDTQYF. Here the CDR3 DNA reads TGTGCCAGCAGCCGCATACTTAGCACAGATACGCAGTATTTT.

The V gene is TRBV30, the J gene TRBJ2-1, with TRBD2 matching over 8 bases. The germline V gene has CDR1 GTSNPN and CDR2 SVGIG (reference sequence). The V segment lost 4 bases and the J segment 3 bases; nucleotides outside the gene matches: 11. The CDR3 has 16 residues. CDR3 sequence reads: CAWIFPGGVFYNEQFF. The CDR3 coding sequence is TGTGCCTGGATCTTCCCCGGGGGGGTTTTCTACAATGAGCAGTTCTTC. The full variable domain, its missing parts supplied by reference TRBV30 and TRBJ2-1, is SQTIHQWPATLVQPVGSPLSLECTVEGTSNPNLYWYRQAAGRGLQLLFYSVGIGQISSEVPQNLSASRPQDRQFILSSKKLLLSDSGFYLCAWIFPGGVFYNEQFFGPGTRLTVL.

This chain links TRBV30 with TRBJ1-5, with TRBD1 matching 9 bases. This CDR3 is built from 14 residues. V lost 3 bases, J lost 9 bases, and 9 bases stayed unmatched. Germline V lookup: CDR1 GTSNPN, CDR2 SVGIG (reference sequence). CDR3 sequence: CAWRGTGLLGPQHF. For the CDR3, the DNA is TGTGCCTGGAGAGGGACAGGGCTTTTGGGGCCCCAGCATTTT.

The gene calls are TRBV6-5 and TRBJ1-2; D ambiguous. From germline, CDR1 is MNHEY and CDR2 SVGAGI. V was trimmed by 5 bases and J by 3 bases, leaving 10 bases between them. The CDR3 length is 13 residues. The CDR3 coding sequence is TGTGCCAGCAGTCTCCAGGAGGACTATGGCTACACCTTC. Protein product: CASSLQEDYGYTF.

The chain carries TRBV29-1 and TRBJ2-3, with a weak D call TRBD1 (6 bases). Trimming left V 7 bases short and J 1 base short, with 15 bases between. The CDR3 runs 14 residues. Germline values: CDR1 SQVTM, CDR2 ANQGSEA. Written as DNA, the CDR3 is TGCAGCGCTAGATCAGGGGTGGGCACAGATACGCAGTATTTT. It yields the protein CSARSGVGTDTQYF.